The entry below describes one T cell receptor (beta chain). Its antigen is undetermined. TCRdb's copy holds only in-frame clones and misses some; the assay was immunoSEQ multiplex PCR. Of approximately 1.4 million clones listed, under 99% are singletons. This specimen comes from a study of shared clonotypes between healthy human individuals. Overall study findings and caveats: Generation probabilities were higher for clonotypes shared across all four sorted-subset donors than for unshared ones.

Trimming took 5 bases from V and 9 from J, leaving 17 bases between them. The CDR3 contains 14 residues. Looked up from germline, CDR1 is MNHEY and CDR2 is SMNVEV (reference sequence). J is TRBJ2-1 and V is TRBV27; weak D call: TRBD2 (5 bases). The TCR sequence derives from a man aged 30-40 years in good health. Sequencing used naive CD4+ T cells sorted from blood. Sample subset: CD45RA+ positively selected. CDR3 in DNA: TGTGCCAGCAGTCTCCGGACTGGATTGAGTGAGCAGTTCTTC. It translates to CASSLRTGLSEQFF.